This T cell receptor (beta chain) was captured in a study of T cell repertoires in cytomegalovirus infection. General study results and limits: CMV-specific HLA-C-restricted TCR beta clonotypes dominated the ex vivo response.

This clonotype was seen repeatedly, ten times or more. What it binds is unknown. In germline, CDR1 is LGHDT, CDR2 YNNKEL (reference sequence). Trimming removed 4 bases at V and 5 bases at J, with 12 bases between. The CDR3 has 15 amino acids. MiXCR, applied by TCRdb to the reads, yields one record per CDR3 protein. The top ten clones hold roughly 45% of a sample with approximately 260,000 distinct CDR3 sequences, approximately 17% of them seen once. The chain couples TRBV3-1 to TRBJ1-6, with TRBD1 as a possible D gene (6 bases). The sequence came from a human donor in good health (CMV status not recorded). Some clones in this sample may be carry-over from other donors' samples. Material for sequencing was CD8+ T cells from PBMCs. CDR3 in amino acids: CASSRRDTDNSPLHF. The CDR3 coding sequence is TGTGCCAGCAGCCGTAGGGACACAGATAATTCACCCCTCCACTTT.